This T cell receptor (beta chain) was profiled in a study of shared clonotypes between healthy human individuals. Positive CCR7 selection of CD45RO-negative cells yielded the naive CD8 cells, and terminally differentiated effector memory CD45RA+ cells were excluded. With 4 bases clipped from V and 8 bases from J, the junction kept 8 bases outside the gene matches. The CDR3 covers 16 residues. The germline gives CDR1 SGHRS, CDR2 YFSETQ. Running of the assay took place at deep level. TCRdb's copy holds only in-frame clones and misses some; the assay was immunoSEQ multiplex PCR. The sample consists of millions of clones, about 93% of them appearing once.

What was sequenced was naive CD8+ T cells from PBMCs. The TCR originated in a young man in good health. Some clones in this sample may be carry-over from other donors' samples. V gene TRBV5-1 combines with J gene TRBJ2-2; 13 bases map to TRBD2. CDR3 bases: TGCGCCAGCAGCGAGGGACTAGCGGGACCCCATGGGGAGCTGTTTTTT. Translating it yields CASSEGLAGPHGELFF.